Following are 19 T cell receptor beta chains from one sample sequenced in a study of blood T cell repertoires in COVID-19. Generated by immunoSEQ multiplex PCR, the TCRdb table keeps only in-frame clones and is missing some. Here the sample spans more than 200,000 clones, 80% to 85% being singletons. Sequences were obtained from peripheral blood. The receptors stem from a man aged 55 to 70 with acute or convalescent COVID-19.

The chain is built from TRBV4-1 and TRBJ1-5, with 9 positions matching TRBD1. The CDR3 length is 17 residues. Per the germline V gene, CDR1 is MGHRA and CDR2 is YSYEKL. V shed 4 bases, J shed 3 bases, and the junction held 10 bases outside the gene matches. The DNA for the CDR3 is TGCGCCAGCAGCCTACAGGGGGCGCTGGGTTCCAATCAGCCCCAGCATTTT. This gives the protein CASSLQGALGSNQPQHF.

The genes are TRBV3-1 (or the pseudogene TRBV3-2) and TRBJ2-1, with 14 bases identical to TRBD2. CDR1 LGHDT and CDR2 YNNKEL come from the germline V gene (reference sequence). The trim removed 4 bases at V and 8 bases at J, leaving 7 bases unmatched. CDR3 length equals 16 residues. CDR3 sequence: CASSPWTSGGSYEQFF. The CDR3 DNA follows: TGTGCCAGCAGCCCCTGGACTAGCGGGGGGTCGTATGAGCAGTTCTTC.

This clone came up once. The chain carries TRBV11-3 and TRBJ2-1, with 9 bases aligning to TRBD1. V lost 5 bases and J lost 4; bases outside the gene matches: 6. The CDR3 has 15 amino acids. Per germline, CDR1 SGHNT and CDR2 YENEEA. The CDR3 DNA follows: TGTGCCAGCAGCCTTTCCGGGACAGGGTACAATGAGCAGTTCTTC. It translates to CASSLSGTGYNEQFF.

Written as DNA, the CDR3 is TGTGCCAGCAGTGAATGGGGCGGCTCTGGAAACACCATATATTTT. It specifies CASSEWGGSGNTIYF. V usage is TRBV2 and J usage is TRBJ1-3; the D gene is possibly TRBD1 (5 bases). This CDR3 is built from 15 residues. The V gene lost 2 bases and the J gene lost 0 bases, with 8 bases spanning the gap. The germline V gene encodes CDR1 SNHLY and CDR2 FYNNEI. Drawing the rest from reference TRBV2 and TRBJ1-3, the complete variable domain is EPEVTQTPSHQVTQMGQEVILRCVPISNHLYFYWYRQILGQKVEFLVSFYNNEISEKSEIFDDQFSVERPDGSNFTLKIRSTKLEDSAMYFCASSEWGGSGNTIYFGEGSWLTVV.

This clone was recorded once. The rearrangement links TRBV28 to TRBJ1-4; D gene unclear. This CDR3 has 15 amino acids. CDR1 and CDR2 (germline): MDHEN, SYDVKM. Trimming removed 6 bases at V and 7 bases at J, with 18 bases between. The CDR3 protein is CASRAAEGWSEKLFF. The CDR3 DNA reads TGTGCCAGCAGGGCTGCTGAAGGTTGGAGTGAAAAACTGTTTTTT.

This rearrangement joins TRBV3-1 (or the pseudogene TRBV3-2) to TRBJ1-1; 8 bases align to TRBD1. Germline values: CDR1 LGHDT, CDR2 YNNKEL (reference sequence). The J segment lost 1 base and the V segment lost 3 bases, leaving 4 bases of the junction unmatched. The CDR3 sequence is 15 residues long. The CDR3 loop reads CASSQAGQGNTEAFF. The CDR3 nucleotides read TGTGCCAGCAGCCAGGCTGGACAGGGGAACACTGAAGCTTTCTTT.

The rearrangement uses TRBV7-8 and TRBJ2-7; D might be TRBD1 (6 bases). CDR1 and CDR2 from the germline V gene are SGHVS and FQNEAQ. V was clipped by 3 bases and J by 5 bases, with 14 bases between them. CDR3 length: 14 residues. The CDR3 region is CASSLTGTFDEQYF. Here the CDR3 DNA reads TGTGCCAGCAGCTTGACCGGGACATTCGACGAGCAGTACTTC.

This chain links TRBV7-9 with TRBJ2-5; a possible D gene is TRBD2 (6 bases). From germline, CDR1 is SEHNR and CDR2 FQNEAQ (reference sequence). The germline V and J ends were trimmed by 5 bases and 5 bases, with 18 bases remaining between them. This CDR3 contains 15 residues. This chain's CDR3 is CASSRTGTFRETQYF. The CDR3 DNA reads TGTGCCAGCAGCCGAACCGGGACTTTCAGGGAGACCCAGTACTTC.

The rearrangement links TRBV30 to TRBJ1-4; D may be TRBD1 (6 bases). V shed 4 bases and J shed 8 bases, with 14 bases lying between them. CDR3 length: 13 amino acids. The germline V gene has CDR1 GTSNPN and CDR2 SVGIG (reference sequence). The chain's CDR3 is CAWKGTPSEKLFF. DNA of the CDR3: TGTGCCTGGAAAGGGACACCCAGCGAAAAACTGTTTTTT.

This rearrangement joins TRBV16 to TRBJ1-5; TRBD1 is a possible D gene (6 bases). The germline gives CDR1 KGHSY, CDR2 FQNENV. V was clipped by 3 bases and J by 7 bases, with 19 bases between them. The CDR3 runs to 16 residues. The DNA for the CDR3 is TGTGCCAGCAGCCATGGGAGCCTCGGACAGAACCAGCCCCAGCATTTT. The encoded protein is CASSHGSLGQNQPQHF.

In nucleotides, the CDR3 is TGTGCCAGCAGTTTGAGTGAAAAACTGTTTTTT. It specifies CASSLSEKLFF. The chain is built from TRBV28 and TRBJ1-4; D uncertain. Looked up from germline, CDR1 is MDHEN and CDR2 is SYDVKM. V lost 3 bases and J lost 7, with 3 bases in between. This CDR3 contains 11 residues.

This chain links TRBV24-1 with TRBJ2-7, with unresolved D. Germline CDR1 and CDR2: KGHDR and SFDVKD. The germline V and J ends were trimmed by 0 bases and 1 base, with 12 bases remaining between them. The CDR3 sequence is 16 residues long. In DNA, the CDR3 is TGTGCCACCAGTGATTTGTCGTTTTACTTTTCCTACGAGCAGTACTTC. This sequence encodes CATSDLSFYFSYEQYF.

The chain combines TRBV6-2 or TRBV6-3 with TRBJ2-1; 10 nucleotides line up with TRBD1. This CDR3 spans 15 amino acids. The V gene end was trimmed by 6 bases and the J gene end by 5 bases; junction bases not matched to a gene: 7. Per germline, CDR1 MNHEY and CDR2 SVGEGT. CDR3 DNA: TGTGCCAGCAGCTCCGGGACAGGGGCGCACAATGAGCAGTTCTTC. Its translation: CASSSGTGAHNEQFF.

This sequence joins TRBV5-1 and TRBJ1-4; a possible D gene is TRBD1 (5 bases). The CDR3 sequence is 14 residues long. CDR1 is SGHRS, CDR2 YFSETQ, per germline. With 4 bases removed from V and 8 bases from J, the gap between germline ends came to 15 bases. CDR3 protein: CASSQQVDQEKLFF. The CDR3 DNA sequence: TGCGCCAGCAGCCAACAGGTTGATCAAGAAAAACTGTTTTTT. The full variable domain, rest sourced from reference TRBV5-1 and TRBJ1-4, is KAGVTQTPRYLIKTRGQQVTLSCSPISGHRSVSWYQQTPGQGLQFLFEYFSETQRNKGNFPGRFSGRQFSNSRSEMNVSTLELGDSALYLCASSQQVDQEKLFFGSGTQLSVL.

This chain joins TRBV11-3 and TRBJ2-1, with a possible D match to TRBD2 (5 bases). The CDR3 runs 13 residues. The V gene's germline CDR1 is SGHNT and CDR2 YENEEA. V lost 1 base and J 5 bases, leaving 6 bases between the germline ends. The CDR3 nucleotides read TGTGCCAGCAGCTTAGTGCGGGACAATGAGCAGTTCTTC. This codes for CASSLVRDNEQFF.

This chain joins TRBV6-5 and TRBJ2-2, with D unresolved. Germline-derived CDR1 and CDR2 are MNHEY and SVGAGI. V gave up 11 bases and J gave up 3 bases, with 10 bases separating them. This CDR3 region has 12 residues. The CDR3: CAALYDTGELFF. The CDR3 DNA reads TGTGCCGCACTTTATGACACCGGGGAGCTGTTTTTT.

The rearrangement links TRBV4-1 to TRBJ2-3; 13 bases align to TRBD2. Germline CDR1 and CDR2: MGHRA and YSYEKL. V trimming: 0 bases; J trimming: 4 bases; junction bases outside the gene matches: 13. The CDR3 has 20 residues. The CDR3 DNA reads as TGCGCCAGCAGCCAAGAGGTTACTAGCGGGGGGGGCCAAACAGCAGATACGCAGTATTTT. Translation gives CASSQEVTSGGGQTADTQYF.

This chain joins TRBV19 and TRBJ1-5; 7 bases fit TRBD1. Germline V gene data show CDR1 as LNHDA and CDR2 as SQIVND (reference sequence). Losses at the gene ends were 3 bases for V and 3 bases for J; bases not matched to a gene: 2. CDR3 length equals 14 residues. The CDR3: CASSMGTVNQPQHF. CDR3 nucleotides: TGTGCCAGTAGTATGGGGACAGTCAATCAGCCCCAGCATTTT.

The rearrangement links TRBV6-5 to TRBJ1-1; 8 nucleotides align to TRBD1. V was pared by 6 bases and J by 2 bases, with 5 bases of the junction left unmatched. The CDR3 is 14 residues long. Germline V gene lookup returns CDR1 MNHEY and CDR2 SVGAGI. The CDR3 is CASRKGQVNTEAFF. Here the CDR3 DNA reads TGTGCCAGCAGAAAGGGACAGGTCAACACTGAAGCTTTCTTT.